One and the same sample provided the 10 T cell receptor beta chains below, sequenced in a study of cytomegalovirus exposure and HLA in healthy donors. The PCR was carried out with 60 Vbeta primers and 13 Jbeta primers. Repertoires were generated with immunoSEQ multiplex PCR, while TCRdb's copy carries only in-frame clones and drops some. This sample carries 120,000 or so clones, 75% to 85% of them seen once, and the ten largest clones take roughly 2.4%. Source material: PBMCs. These receptors all come from a man aged 25-40 years in good health and CMV-seronegative.

This rearrangement joins TRBV19 to TRBJ2-3; TRBD2 matches at 7 bases. Germline values: CDR1 LNHDA, CDR2 SQIVND (reference sequence). The J segment lost 3 bases and the V segment lost 4 bases, leaving 7 bases of the junction unmatched. The CDR3 extends over 15 amino acids. DNA for the CDR3: TGTGCCAGTAGTAGGGACCGGGGGGAGACAGATACGCAGTATTTT. Translation: CASSRDRGETDTQYF.

This chain connects TRBV9 to TRBJ2-3; TRBD2 matches at 12 bases. Germline V gene data show CDR1 as SGDLS and CDR2 as YYNGEE. The J segment lost 0 bases and the V segment lost 4 bases, leaving 12 bases of the junction unmatched. This CDR3 is built from 19 residues. Here the CDR3 DNA reads TGTGCCAGCAGCTGGCCCCTAGCGGGAGGGTCCTCTAGCACAGATACGCAGTATTTT. This encodes CASSWPLAGGSSSTDTQYF. The entire variable domain, with the rest obtained from reference TRBV9 and TRBJ2-3, is as follows: DSGVTQTPKHLITATGQRVTLRCSPRSGDLSVYWYQQSLDQGLQFLIQYYNGEERAKGNILERFSAQQFPDLHSELNLSSLELGDSALYFCASSWPLAGGSSSTDTQYFGPGTRLTVL.

This clone was detected a few times. The rearrangement links TRBV4-2 to TRBJ2-3; 7 bases align to TRBD2. The CDR3 loop spans 16 amino acids. Germline V gene lookup returns CDR1 LGHNA and CDR2 YNFKEQ. With V trimmed by 3 bases and J by 6 bases, 12 bases remained unmatched. CDR3 sequence reads: CASSQGTTSEYDTQYF. CDR3 nucleotide sequence: TGTGCCAGCAGCCAGGGGACTACTAGCGAGTACGATACGCAGTATTTT.

This clone was seen a handful of times. V is TRBV7-9 and J is TRBJ1-4; 8 nucleotides align to TRBD1. The CDR3 totals 13 residues. V dropped 5 bases and J dropped 5; count of bases not matched to a gene: 1. Per germline, CDR1 SEHNR and CDR2 FQNEAQ (reference sequence). CDR3 nucleotides: TGTGCCAGCAGCCGGACAGGGAATGAAAAACTGTTTTTT. Encoded protein: CASSRTGNEKLFF. Combining the CDR3 with reference TRBV7-9 and TRBJ1-4 gives the whole variable domain DTGVSQNPRHKITKRGQNVTFRCDPISEHNRLYWYRQTLGQGPEFLTYFQNEAQLEKSRLLSDRFSAERPKGSFSTLEIQRTEQGDSAMYLCASSRTGNEKLFFGSGTQLSVL.

The chain links TRBV7-6 to TRBJ2-1; the D gene is possibly TRBD2 (5 bases). V lost 2 bases and J 1 base, leaving 9 bases between the germline ends. CDR1 is SGHVS and CDR2 is FNYEAQ in the germline V gene. The CDR3 loop spans 15 amino acids. DNA for the CDR3: TGTGCCAGCAGCTTATTCGGGGAGTCCTACAATGAGCAGTTCTTC. Amino acids: CASSLFGESYNEQFF. The full variable domain, rest sourced from reference TRBV7-6 and TRBJ2-1, is GAGVSQSPRYKVTKRGQDVALRCDPISGHVSLYWYRQALGQGPEFLTYFNYEAQQDKSGLPNDRFSAERPEGSISTLTIQRTEQRDSAMYRCASSLFGESYNEQFFGPGTRLTVL.

DNA of the CDR3: TGTGCCAGCAGCTCCTCTCTCCGGGACATAACCAACACTGAAGCTTTCTTT. This encodes CASSSSLRDITNTEAFF. The chain is built from TRBV7-9 and TRBJ1-1, with D perhaps TRBD1 (6 bases). Between the trimmed V and J ends, which lost 4 bases and 2 bases, there was a span of 20 bases. The CDR3 has 17 amino acids. Germline lookup yields CDR1 SEHNR and CDR2 FQNEAQ (reference sequence).

The chain links TRBV28 to TRBJ2-7; D is possibly TRBD1 (7 bases). CDR1 and CDR2 from the germline V gene are MDHEN and SYDVKM. CDR3 length: 15 amino acids. The V and J ends lost 6 bases and 10 bases respectively, with 25 bases between them. This CDR3 reads CASSPGSRGRDSQYF. In DNA form, the CDR3 reads TGTGCCAGCAGCCCGGGAAGTAGGGGGCGGGACTCCCAGTACTTC.

The chain uses TRBV2 and TRBJ2-7, with D perhaps matching TRBD2 (5 bases). The germline V gene encodes CDR1 SNHLY and CDR2 FYNNEI. The CDR3 contains 13 residues. V gave up 7 bases and J gave up 7 bases, with 17 bases separating them. The CDR3 nucleotides read TGTGCCAGCACTTCCAGCGGTTCTCGGGAGCAGTACTTC. It is translated as CASTSSGSREQYF.

As for this clone: One junction end does not reproduce the germline sequence, and a read error may be involved. The CDR3 loop reads CASTQSRAASGSGDEQYF. DNA for the CDR3: TGTGCCAGCACCCAAAGTCGGGCGGCTAGCGGGAGTGGTGACGAGCAGTACTTC. V and J are TRBV4-2 and TRBJ2-7, with TRBD2 identical over 10 bases. CDR3 length equals 18 residues. CDR1 LGHNA and CDR2 YNFKEQ come from the germline V gene.

In this sample, this clone turned up a few times. This chain connects TRBV4-1 to TRBJ1-3; TRBD1 is a possible D gene (5 bases). Germline CDR1 MGHRA, CDR2 YSYEKL. Between the trimmed V and J ends, which lost 1 base and 3 bases, there was a span of 10 bases. The CDR3 runs 15 residues. The DNA for the CDR3 is TGCGCCAGCAGCCAAGGGGGGACTGTTGGAAACACCATATATTTT. This gives the protein CASSQGGTVGNTIYF.